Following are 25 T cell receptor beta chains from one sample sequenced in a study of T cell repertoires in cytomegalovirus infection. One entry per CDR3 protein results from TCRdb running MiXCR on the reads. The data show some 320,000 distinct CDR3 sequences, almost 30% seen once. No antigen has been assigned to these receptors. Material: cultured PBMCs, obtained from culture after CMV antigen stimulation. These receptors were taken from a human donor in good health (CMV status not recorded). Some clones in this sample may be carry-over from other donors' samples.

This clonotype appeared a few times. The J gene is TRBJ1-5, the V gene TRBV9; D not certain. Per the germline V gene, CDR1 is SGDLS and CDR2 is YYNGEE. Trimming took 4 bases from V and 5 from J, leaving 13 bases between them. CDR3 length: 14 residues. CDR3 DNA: TGTGCCAGCAGCCGCTCGGGGTCTGATCAGCCCCAGCATTTT. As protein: CASSRSGSDQPQHF.

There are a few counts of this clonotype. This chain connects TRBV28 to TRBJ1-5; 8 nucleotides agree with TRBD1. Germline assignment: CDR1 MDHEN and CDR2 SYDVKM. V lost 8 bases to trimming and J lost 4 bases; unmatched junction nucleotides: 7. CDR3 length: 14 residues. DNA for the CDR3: TGTGCCAGCCGTAACAGGGGGACGAATCAGCCCCAGCATTTT. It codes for CASRNRGTNQPQHF. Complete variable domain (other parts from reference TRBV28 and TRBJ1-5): DVKVTQSSRYLVKRTGEKVFLECVQDMDHENMFWYRQDPGLGLRLIYFSYDVKMKEKGDIPEGYSVSREKKERFSLILESASTNQTSMYLCASRNRGTNQPQHFGDGTRLSIL.

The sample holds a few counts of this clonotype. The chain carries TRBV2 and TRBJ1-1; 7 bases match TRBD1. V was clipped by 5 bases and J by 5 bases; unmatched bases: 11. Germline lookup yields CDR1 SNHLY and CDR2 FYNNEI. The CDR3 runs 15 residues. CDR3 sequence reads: CASSHDRDGGTEAFF. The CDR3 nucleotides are TGTGCCAGCAGTCACGACAGGGACGGGGGTACTGAAGCTTTCTTT.

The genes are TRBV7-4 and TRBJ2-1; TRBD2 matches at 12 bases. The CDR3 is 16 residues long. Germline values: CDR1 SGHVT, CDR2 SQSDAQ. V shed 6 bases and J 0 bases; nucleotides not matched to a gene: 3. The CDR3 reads CASRPTSGSSYNEQFF. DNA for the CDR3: TGTGCCAGCAGACCGACTAGCGGGAGCTCCTACAATGAGCAGTTCTTC.

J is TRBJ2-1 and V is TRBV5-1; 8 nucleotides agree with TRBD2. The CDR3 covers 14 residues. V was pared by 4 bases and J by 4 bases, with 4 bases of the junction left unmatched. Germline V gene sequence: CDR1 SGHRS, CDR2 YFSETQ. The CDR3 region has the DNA TGCGCCAGCAGCAACGGCGGGAGGTACAATGAGCAGTTCTTC. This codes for CASSNGGRYNEQFF.

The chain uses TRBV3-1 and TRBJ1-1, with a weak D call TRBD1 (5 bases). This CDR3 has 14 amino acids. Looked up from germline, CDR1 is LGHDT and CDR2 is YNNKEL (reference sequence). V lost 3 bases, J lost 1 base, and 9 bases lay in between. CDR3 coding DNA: TGTGCCAGCAGCCAGCGGACACCGAACACTGAAGCTTTCTTT. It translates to CASSQRTPNTEAFF.

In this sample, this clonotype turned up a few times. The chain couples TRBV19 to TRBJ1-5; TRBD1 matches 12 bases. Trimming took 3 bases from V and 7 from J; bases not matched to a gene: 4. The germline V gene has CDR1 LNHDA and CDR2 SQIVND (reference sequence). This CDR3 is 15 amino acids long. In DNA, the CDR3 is TGTGCCAGTAGTATCGGGACAGGGGGCCGCCAGCCCCAGCATTTT. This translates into CASSIGTGGRQPQHF.

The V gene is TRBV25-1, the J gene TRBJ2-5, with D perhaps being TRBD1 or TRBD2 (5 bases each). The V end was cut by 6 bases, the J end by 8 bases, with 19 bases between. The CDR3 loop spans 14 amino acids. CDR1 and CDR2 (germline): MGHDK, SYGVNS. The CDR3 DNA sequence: TGTGCCAGCAGCGACCCCGGGGCCCTGCGTACCCAGTACTTC. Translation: CASSDPGALRTQYF.

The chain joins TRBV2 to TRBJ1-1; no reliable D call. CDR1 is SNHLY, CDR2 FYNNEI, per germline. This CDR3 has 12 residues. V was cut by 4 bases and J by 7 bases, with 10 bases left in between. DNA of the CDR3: TGTGCCAGCAGTGGCTGGGCGGGTGAAGCTTTCTTT. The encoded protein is CASSGWAGEAFF.

The CDR3 loop reads CASSFLMGEGDTEAFF. The CDR3 DNA sequence: TGTGCCAGCAGCTTTTTAATGGGGGAAGGGGACACTGAAGCTTTCTTT. The genes are TRBV7-6 and TRBJ1-1; D is perhaps TRBD1 (5 bases). Germline V lookup: CDR1 SGHVS, CDR2 FNYEAQ. The CDR3 is 16 amino acids. V lost 3 bases and J lost 3, with 17 bases in between.

CDR3 bases: TGCAGCGCCAGAGGCGGACAGGGGTTCACAGATACGCAGTATTTT. Translating it yields CSARGGQGFTDTQYF. The chain carries TRBV29-1 and TRBJ2-3, with 9 bases identical to TRBD1. V lost 7 bases, J lost 2 bases, and 10 bases stayed unmatched. The CDR3 is made up of 15 amino acids. Germline V gene sequence: CDR1 SQVTM, CDR2 ANQGSEA.

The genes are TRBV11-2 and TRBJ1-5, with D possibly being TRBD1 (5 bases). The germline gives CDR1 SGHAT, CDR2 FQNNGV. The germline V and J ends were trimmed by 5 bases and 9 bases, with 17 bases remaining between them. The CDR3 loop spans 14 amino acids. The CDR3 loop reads CASSNRDAGGPQHF. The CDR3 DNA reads TGTGCCAGCAGCAACCGGGACGCCGGCGGGCCCCAGCATTTT.

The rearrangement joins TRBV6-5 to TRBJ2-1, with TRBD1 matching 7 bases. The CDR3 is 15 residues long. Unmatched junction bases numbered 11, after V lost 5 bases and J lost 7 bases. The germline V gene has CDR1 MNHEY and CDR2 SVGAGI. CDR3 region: CASSPSGTERNEQFF. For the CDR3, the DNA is TGTGCCAGCAGTCCGTCCGGGACAGAAAGGAATGAGCAGTTCTTC.

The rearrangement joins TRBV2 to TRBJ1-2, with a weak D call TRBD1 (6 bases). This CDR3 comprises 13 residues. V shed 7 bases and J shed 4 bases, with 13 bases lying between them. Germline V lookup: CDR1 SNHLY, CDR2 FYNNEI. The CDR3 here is CASTNLDSYGYTF. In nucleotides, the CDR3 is TGTGCCAGCACCAATTTGGACAGCTATGGCTACACCTTC.

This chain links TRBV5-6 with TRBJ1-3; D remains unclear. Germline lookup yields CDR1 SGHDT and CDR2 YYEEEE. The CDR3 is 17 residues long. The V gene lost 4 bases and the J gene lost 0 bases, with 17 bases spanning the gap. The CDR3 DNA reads TGTGCCAGCAGCCGAGCTCTGGGGTGGAGCTCTGGAAACACCATATATTTT. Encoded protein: CASSRALGWSSGNTIYF.

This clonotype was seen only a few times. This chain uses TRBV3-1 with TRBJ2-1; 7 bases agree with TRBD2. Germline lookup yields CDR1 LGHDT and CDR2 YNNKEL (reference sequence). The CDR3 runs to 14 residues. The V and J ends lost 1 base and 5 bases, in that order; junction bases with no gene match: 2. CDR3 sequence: CASSQGGRNNEQFF. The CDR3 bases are TGTGCCAGCAGCCAAGGCGGGAGAAACAATGAGCAGTTCTTC.

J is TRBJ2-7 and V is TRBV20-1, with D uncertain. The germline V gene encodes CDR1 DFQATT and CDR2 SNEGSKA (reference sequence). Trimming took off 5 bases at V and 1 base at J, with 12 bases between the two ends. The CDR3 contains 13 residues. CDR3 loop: CSARKAVSYEQYF. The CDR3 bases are TGCAGTGCTCGCAAGGCCGTATCCTACGAGCAGTACTTC.

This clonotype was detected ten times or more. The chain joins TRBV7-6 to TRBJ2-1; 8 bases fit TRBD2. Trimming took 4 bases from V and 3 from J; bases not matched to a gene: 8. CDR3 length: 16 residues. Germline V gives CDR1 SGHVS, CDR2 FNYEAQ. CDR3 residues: CASSSRVGTSYNEQFF. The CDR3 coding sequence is TGTGCCAGCAGCTCCCGGGTCGGGACTAGCTACAATGAGCAGTTCTTC.

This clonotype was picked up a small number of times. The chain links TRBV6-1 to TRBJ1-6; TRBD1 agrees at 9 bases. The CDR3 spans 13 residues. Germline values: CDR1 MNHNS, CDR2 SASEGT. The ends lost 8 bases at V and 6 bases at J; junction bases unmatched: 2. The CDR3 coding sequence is TGTGCCAGCTTGGGACAGGGTAATTCACCCCTCCACTTT. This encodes CASLGQGNSPLHF.

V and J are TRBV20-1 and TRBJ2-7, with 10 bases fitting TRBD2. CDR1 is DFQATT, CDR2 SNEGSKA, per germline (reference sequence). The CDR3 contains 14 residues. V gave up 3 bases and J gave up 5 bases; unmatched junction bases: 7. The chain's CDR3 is CSARRPSGSHEQYF. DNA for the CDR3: TGCAGTGCTAGGAGGCCTAGCGGGAGCCACGAGCAGTACTTC.

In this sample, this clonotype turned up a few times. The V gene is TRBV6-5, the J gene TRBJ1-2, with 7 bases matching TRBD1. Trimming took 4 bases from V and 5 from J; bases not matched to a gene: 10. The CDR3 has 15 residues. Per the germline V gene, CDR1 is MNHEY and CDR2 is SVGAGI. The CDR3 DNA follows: TGTGCCAGCAGTTCCCCGACAGGGAGTCTGTATGGCTACACCTTC. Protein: CASSSPTGSLYGYTF.

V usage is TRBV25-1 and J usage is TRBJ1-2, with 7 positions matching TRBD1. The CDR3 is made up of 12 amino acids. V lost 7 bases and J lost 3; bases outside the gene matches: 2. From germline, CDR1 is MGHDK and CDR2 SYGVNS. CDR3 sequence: CASKGADYGYTF. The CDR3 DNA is TGTGCCAGCAAGGGGGCGGACTATGGCTACACCTTC.

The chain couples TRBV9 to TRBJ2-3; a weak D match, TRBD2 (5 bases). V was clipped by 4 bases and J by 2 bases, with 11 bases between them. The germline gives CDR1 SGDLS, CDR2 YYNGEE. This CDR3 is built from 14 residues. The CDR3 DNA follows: TGTGCCAGCAGCAAAGCGCGGGTCACAGATACGCAGTATTTT. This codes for CASSKARVTDTQYF.

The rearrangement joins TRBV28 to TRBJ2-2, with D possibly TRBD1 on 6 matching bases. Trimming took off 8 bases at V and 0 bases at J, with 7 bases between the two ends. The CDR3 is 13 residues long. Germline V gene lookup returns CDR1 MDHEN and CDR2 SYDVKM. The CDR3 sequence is CASGTPNTGELFF. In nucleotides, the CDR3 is TGTGCCAGCGGGACACCGAACACCGGGGAGCTGTTTTTT.

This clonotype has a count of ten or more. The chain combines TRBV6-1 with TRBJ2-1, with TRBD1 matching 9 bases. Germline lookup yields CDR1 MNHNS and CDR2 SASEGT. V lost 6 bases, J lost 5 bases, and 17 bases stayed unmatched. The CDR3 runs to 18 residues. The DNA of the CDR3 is TGTGCCAGCAGCCTCGGGACAGGGTATCTCGGGCGTAACAATGAGCAGTTCTTC. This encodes CASSLGTGYLGRNNEQFF.